One and the same sample provided the 15 T cell receptor beta chains below, sequenced in a study of blood T cells in healthy people across ages. Combining a sample-barcoded 5' primer with a J-beta primer mix, a second PCR ran for about 6 to 12 cycles. TCRdb re-derived calls from the 5' RACE reads in MiXCR, one entry per CDR3 protein. The sample has over 1,500,000 distinct CDR3 sequences; approximately 50% are singletons. The sequencing sample was made of blood. The receptors were gathered from a woman aged 40-49 years in good health.

J is TRBJ2-5 and V is TRBV9; D gene uncertain. Between the trimmed V and J ends, which lost 4 bases and 11 bases, there was a span of 30 bases. CDR1 is SGDLS and CDR2 is YYNGEE in the germline V gene. The CDR3 consists of 17 residues. The CDR3 DNA is TGTGCCAGCAGCCCGCAAGAGGCTCCCGGGCTCAGCAATGAGCAGTACTTC. Its translation is CASSPQEAPGLSNEQYF.

The chain recombines TRBV6-2 or TRBV6-3 with TRBJ2-5; 7 nucleotides match TRBD1. This CDR3 comprises 13 residues. CDR1 is MNHEY and CDR2 is SVGEGT in the germline V gene. With V trimmed by 4 bases and J by 11 bases, 10 bases remained unmatched. CDR3 region: CASSLTPDRVQYF. CDR3 DNA: TGTGCCAGCAGTTTAACGCCTGACAGGGTACAGTACTTC.

This rearrangement joins TRBV4-2 to TRBJ2-1; 7 bases map to TRBD1. CDR1 LGHNA and CDR2 YNFKEQ come from the germline V gene. The CDR3 runs 16 residues. The V gene end was trimmed by 4 bases and the J gene end by 4 bases; junction bases not matched to a gene: 10. CDR3 sequence (DNA): TGTGCCAGCAGCCCTAGGAAGGGGGCGGGTTACAATGAGCAGTTCTTC. Its protein is CASSPRKGAGYNEQFF.

The CDR3 DNA sequence: TGTGCCAGCAGTTTTGCGGGACTAGCGAGCACAGATACGCAGTATTTT. It is translated as CASSFAGLASTDTQYF. The rearrangement links TRBV28 to TRBJ2-3, with 10 bases fitting TRBD2. The germline gives CDR1 MDHEN, CDR2 SYDVKM. This CDR3 region has 16 residues. The J segment lost 0 bases and the V segment lost 3 bases, leaving 3 bases of the junction unmatched.

This clonotype was detected only a few times. This sequence joins TRBV20-1 and TRBJ2-7; D is uncertain. This CDR3 is built from 13 residues. The germline V and J ends were trimmed by 0 bases and 6 bases, with 12 bases remaining between them. Germline V gene sequence: CDR1 DFQATT, CDR2 SNEGSKA (reference sequence). The CDR3, as DNA: TGCAGTGCTAGAGAGGCAGCTATCTCCGAGCAGTACTTC. This gives the protein CSAREAAISEQYF.

The V gene is TRBV15, the J gene TRBJ2-1, with D possibly matching TRBD1 (6 bases). This CDR3 region has 16 residues. From germline, CDR1 is LNHNV and CDR2 YYDKDF (reference sequence). The V end lost 0 bases, the J end lost 2 bases, and 11 bases lay between the germline ends. Here the CDR3 DNA reads TGTGCCACCAGCAGAGATCGGGCAGGGGCCTACAATGAGCAGTTCTTC. Protein product: CATSRDRAGAYNEQFF.

This clonotype was observed a few times. At one end, the junction sequence differs from germline, possibly due to a read error. The V and J genes are TRBV12-3 or TRBV12-4 and TRBJ1-5; 9 bases agree with TRBD1. The CDR3 length is 15 residues. In nucleotides, the CDR3 is TGCGCCAGCAGTTGGACAGGGGATAGCAATCAGCCCCAGCATTTT. This encodes CASSWTGDSNQPQHF.

The V call is TRBV2, the J call TRBJ1-2; tentatively, D is TRBD1 (5 bases). The CDR3 contains 14 residues. The germline V gene encodes CDR1 SNHLY and CDR2 FYNNEI. Trimming took off 4 bases at V and 6 bases at J, with 15 bases between the two ends. The CDR3 sequence is CASSVRWGVDGYTF. CDR3 DNA: TGTGCCAGCAGTGTTCGATGGGGGGTGGATGGCTACACCTTC.

This CDR3 reads CASGTGVLVTYNEQFF. CDR3 DNA sequence: TGTGCCAGCGGGACAGGGGTATTAGTGACCTACAATGAGCAGTTCTTC. The chain carries TRBV7-9 and TRBJ2-1, with 10 nucleotides matching TRBD1. Germline V gene data show CDR1 as SEHNR and CDR2 as FQNEAQ (reference sequence). Germline trimming cut 8 bases from V and 2 bases from J; bases unmatched to any gene: 9. The CDR3 consists of 16 residues.

V and J are TRBV27 and TRBJ2-3, with D perhaps matching TRBD2 (6 bases). CDR1 and CDR2 (germline): MNHEY, SMNVEV (reference sequence). This CDR3 spans 12 amino acids. V was pared by 5 bases and J by 10 bases, with 13 bases between. The CDR3 sequence is CASSNRDSAQYF. CDR3 coding DNA: TGTGCCAGCAGTAACCGGGACTCCGCGCAGTATTTT.

The CDR3 nucleotides are TGTGCCAGCAGCGCCCGACGGAATGAAAAACTGTTTTTT. Encoded protein: CASSARRNEKLFF. The genes are TRBV7-2 and TRBJ1-4; no firm D call. Per germline, CDR1 SGHTA and CDR2 FQGNSA. The V end was cut by 5 bases, the J end by 5 bases, with 9 bases between. This CDR3 contains 13 residues.

This clonotype has just a few counts. The chain links TRBV3-1 to TRBJ1-5; D might be TRBD1 (6 bases). Germline V gives CDR1 LGHDT, CDR2 YNNKEL (reference sequence). V lost 5 bases, J lost 3 bases, and 11 bases lay in between. There are 14 residues in the CDR3. In nucleotides, the CDR3 is TGTGCCAGCAGCTTGGGACACAACAATCAGCCCCAGCATTTT. Residues: CASSLGHNNQPQHF.

Of note for this clonotype: This may be a read error: a much more frequent sequence differs by one nucleotide. The V call is TRBV10-3, the J call TRBJ2-5; TRBD2 might be the D (5 bases). Deletions cut 11 bases from V and 4 bases from J, with 17 bases between. The V gene's germline CDR1 is ENHRY and CDR2 SYGVKD. The CDR3 has 13 amino acids. The CDR3 nucleotides read TGTGCCGTCAAGTCCGAGGGTAGAGAGACCCAGTACTTC. Protein: CAVKSEGRETQYF.

This rearrangement joins TRBV6-1 to TRBJ1-5, with 11 bases lining up with TRBD1. The CDR3 runs 17 residues. The junction had 15 bases not matched to a gene; V was cut back by 5 bases and J by 9 bases. Germline CDR1 is MNHNS and CDR2 is SASEGT. The CDR3 reads CASSMGQGGSGDPPQHF. CDR3 bases: TGTGCCAGCAGTATGGGACAGGGGGGGTCCGGCGATCCGCCCCAGCATTTT.

This chain uses TRBV7-2 with TRBJ2-7; no firm D call. The J call could be wrong; TRBJ2-5 is a better fit for the DNA end. The CDR3 length is 15 residues. Germline lookup yields CDR1 SGHTA and CDR2 FQGNSA. CDR3 DNA sequence: TGTGCCAGCAGCCCAGCGACCAGGCATGGTGAGACCCAGTACTTC. Protein: CASSPATRHGETQYF.